This T cell receptor beta chain was profiled in a study of T cell responses to AZD1222 COVID-19 vaccine listed by TCRdb under 2021. With respect to the entire study: A total of 233 trial participants underwent TCR sequencing, of whom about 200 had received two doses of AZD1222 and around 25 had received two doses of the MenACWY control vaccine. Trial participants were enrolled by age into 18-55, 56-69 and 70-plus year subgroups, with 148, 28 and 57 TCR-sequenced participants respectively.

The CDR3 regions of human TCRbeta chains were analyzed by immunosequencing. From the authors' description of their analysis: Repertoire TCRs were checked for matches against a reference library of SARS-CoV-2-specific TCRs that had been generated using the MIRA antigen-specificity platform. Breadth was defined as the fraction of unique TCRs that were SARS-CoV-2-associated, and depth was defined as the fraction of total T cells that were SARS-CoV-2-associated. Using the MIRA data, each spike-specific TCR was assigned both to the spike region to which the TCR was reactive and to a CD4 or CD8 class. Log10-transformed breadth and depth values were compared by one-way ANOVA with Sidak's multiple comparisons tests. TCRdb retrieved this table from immuneACCESS and kept in-frame rearrangements only. Not all clones are present; in checked studies, unresolved V genes account for under half, and no reason is known for the remainder. That table furnishes V, J and clone size, whereas the DNA furnished D and trimming. This sample holds over 150,000 clones; approximately 90% were observed only once. Clones ranked in the top ten supply 4% to 5.5% of the sample.

General findings and caveats noted by the study authors: In the small 56-69-year group, the increase in depth fell short of significance, most likely because of low power. Because no samples from the day 14 peak response were available, repertoires could be characterized only after the peak T cell response. Nearly half of unique spike-specific TCRs reportedly recognized epitopes outside regions mutated in the B.1.351 and B.1.1.7 variants. A significant rise in spike-specific TCR breadth and depth was observed after two AZD1222 doses relative to day 0 and relative to MenACWY recipients. CD4 TCRs associated with the vaccine covered the entire spike protein, and the dominant responses were in regions 160-218 and 743-854. Participants were mostly white British, with more females than males. The authors suggested clonal diversity may have been underestimated. Conclusions about previously exposed vaccinees are limited because only six or seven AZD1222 recipients were SARS-CoV-2 seropositive at baseline.

The sample's time point label is to be understood as: about 28 days (+/-7) after the second vaccine dose. Because spike-specific TCR depth and breadth did not differ between the two schedules, AZD1222 recipients who got a second dose at roughly 4 weeks were pooled with those who got a second dose at roughly 12 weeks. Vaccinee samples were obtained from the UK trials COV001 and COV002, which included a single-blind randomized controlled phase 2/3 trial of AZD1222 (ChAdOx1 nCoV-19) in healthy adults. Trial participant PBMC samples were collected at day 0 and day 28 after the second dose for TCRbeta chain sequencing. A word on this clone: Its antigen target is currently unknown. Per-base qualities were not stored, and no clone one base away is much larger.

From the germline V gene, CDR1 is SGHDT and CDR2 is YYEEEE. V is reduced by 0 bases and J by 1 base, leaving a spacing of 7 bases between them. The CDR3 measures 14 amino acids from cysteine to phenylalanine. Just the 42-base CDR3 DNA is kept, in frame starting at base 1. This sample comprised peripheral blood, obtained 28 days after the second AZD1222 dose. The rearranged segments are TRBV5-6 and TRBJ1-1; no D segment can be confidently identified. The TCR was taken from an adult who received the AZD1222 COVID-19 vaccine. The DNA sequence follows: TGTGCCAGCAGCTTGGAAGGGAGGAACACTGAAGCTTTCTTT. This is translated as CASSLEGRNTEAFF.